This is a list of T cell receptor beta chains from one sample in a study of T cells expressing NK-cell markers. TCRdb reanalyzed the 5' RACE reads and collapses them to one entry per CDR3 protein, without DNA. In all, the sample yields some 110,000 distinct CDR3 sequences. The sample consisted of blood T cells: a sorted CD56 or NKG2C T cell subset, CD4+ or CD8+ T cells, or bulk PBMC T cells (not recorded which). Receptors were obtained from a woman between 18 and 70 years old in good health. CDR3s include the opening cysteine and the closing phenylalanine or tryptophan. Fields, in order: J gene, V gene, CDR3 protein.

TRBJ2-5,TRBV27,CASSLTAGRTQYF
TRBJ2-7,TRBV28,CASSSLWAGGYEQYF
TRBJ2-1,TRBV7-8,CASSGRASGENEQFF
TRBJ2-3,TRBV5-1,CASSVLGVDTQYF
TRBJ2-2,TRBV29-1,CSVAGTITGELFF
TRBJ2-5,TRBV4-1,CASSQVWTGMETQYF
TRBJ2-7,TRBV4-2,CASSQEESGTYEQYF
TRBJ1-2,TRBV4-3,CASSGEGTGYGYGYTF
TRBJ1-1,TRBV27,CASSPQWSITEAFF
TRBJ2-5,TRBV27,CASSLEVGSIQETQYF
TRBJ2-3,TRBV6-5,CASSYGGAQTDTQYF
TRBJ1-1,TRBV13,CASSLVGQGLGEAFF
TRBJ2-3,TRBV14,CASSPRGTSTDTQYF
TRBJ2-3,TRBV5-1,CASSGGRGSPSTYTDTQYF
TRBJ2-1,TRBV12-3/TRBV12-4,CASNDRVSYNEQFF
TRBJ2-6,TRBV6-1,CASSAWTAESGANVLTF
TRBJ2-7,TRBV4-3,CASSQDLGTGGFEQYF
TRBJ2-1,TRBV12-3/TRBV12-4,CAPRASTPNEQFF
TRBJ1-2,TRBV6-5,CASTSTTGANYGYTF
TRBJ2-3,TRBV20-1,CSADYLGGAATDTQYF
TRBJ2-2,TRBV7-6,CASSLGLTAGELFF
TRBJ2-7,TRBV5-5,CASSTRDTYYEQYF
TRBJ2-7,TRBV14,CASSQVGDPFNEQYF
TRBJ2-3,TRBV7-9,CASRRSSASTDTQYF
TRBJ1-1,TRBV6-1,CASSPIGTGESNQNTEAFF
TRBJ2-3,TRBV4-3,CASSQLAGGTPDTQYF
TRBJ2-7,TRBV9,CASSERGGWTYEQYF
TRBJ2-5,TRBV4-2,CASSQASGKETQYF
TRBJ1-2,TRBV19,CASSIVNWDVGYTF
TRBJ2-3,TRBV4-1,CASSQATGGVGTDTQYF